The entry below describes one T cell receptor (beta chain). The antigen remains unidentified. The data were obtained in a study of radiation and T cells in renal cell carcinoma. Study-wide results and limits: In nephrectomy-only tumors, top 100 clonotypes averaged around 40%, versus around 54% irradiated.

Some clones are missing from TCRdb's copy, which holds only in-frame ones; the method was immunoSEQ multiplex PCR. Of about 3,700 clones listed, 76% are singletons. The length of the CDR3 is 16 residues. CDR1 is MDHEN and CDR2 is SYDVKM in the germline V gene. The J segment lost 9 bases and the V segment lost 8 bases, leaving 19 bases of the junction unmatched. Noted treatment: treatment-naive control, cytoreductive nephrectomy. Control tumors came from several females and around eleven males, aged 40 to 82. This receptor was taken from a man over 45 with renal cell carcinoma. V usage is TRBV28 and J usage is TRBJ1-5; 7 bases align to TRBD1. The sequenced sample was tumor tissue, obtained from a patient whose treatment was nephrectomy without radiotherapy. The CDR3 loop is CASHRMDRWTYGPQHF. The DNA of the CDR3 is TGTGCCAGCCACCGCATGGACAGGTGGACCTATGGGCCCCAGCATTTT.